This is a list of T cell receptor beta chains from one sample in a study of OX40 agonist ivuxolimab in advanced cancers. The protocol was immunoSEQ multiplex PCR, while the TCRdb copy is restricted to in-frame clones and leaves out a portion. The sample holds 70,000 to 95,000 clones, 70% to 90% seen once. The sequences come from CD4+ or CD8+ T cells sorted from blood, collected in a trial of the OX40 agonist ivuxolimab. These TCRs come from an adult with an advanced solid tumor such as melanoma, head and neck, liver or kidney cancer. The CDR3 runs from the conserved cysteine through the conserved F or W. Fields, in order: V gene, clone size, D gene, J gene, CDR3 DNA, CDR3 protein. D genes are given only for firm matches. A clone size is listed for some rows: how often the clone was seen (once, few, many), or a class if it is expanded.

v_call: TRBV29-1
clone_size: .
d_call: .
j_call: TRBJ2-1
cdr3_nt: TGCAGCGTTGAAGGGGGTGTTAGGGGACCCTACAATGAGCAGTTCTTC
cdr3_aa: CSVEGGVRGPYNEQFF

v_call: TRBV7-2
clone_size: few
d_call: .
j_call: TRBJ1-2
cdr3_nt: TGTGCCAGCAGCCAGTCCCAGGGTATAGGTGGCTACACCTTC
cdr3_aa: CASSQSQGIGGYTF

v_call: TRBV28
clone_size: .
d_call: .
j_call: TRBJ2-2
cdr3_nt: TGTGCCAGCCACCCCAATACCGGGGAGCTGTTTTTT
cdr3_aa: CASHPNTGELFF

v_call: TRBV6-5
clone_size: .
d_call: TRBD2
j_call: TRBJ2-7
cdr3_nt: TGTGCCAGCAGTCCCTTGCGGGAGGGAGAGTACGAGCAGTACTTC
cdr3_aa: CASSPLREGEYEQYF

v_call: TRBV5-4
clone_size: .
d_call: TRBD1
j_call: TRBJ1-1
cdr3_nt: TGTGCCAGCAGCCCCCCCGGGACAGGGAACACTGAAGCTTTCTTT
cdr3_aa: CASSPPGTGNTEAFF

v_call: TRBV30
clone_size: .
d_call: .
j_call: TRBJ1-1
cdr3_nt: TGTGCCGGTTCCCGGGACGGTTATGAAGCTTTCTTT
cdr3_aa: CAGSRDGYEAFF

v_call: TRBV6-1
clone_size: .
d_call: TRBD1
j_call: TRBJ1-4
cdr3_nt: TGTGCCACCACGGGACAGCTAAATGAAAAACTGTTTTTT
cdr3_aa: CATTGQLNEKLFF

v_call: TRBV7-2
clone_size: .
d_call: .
j_call: TRBJ1-1
cdr3_nt: TGTGCCAGCAGCTTAGATTGGGCAGGGTTGAACACTGAAGCTTTCTTT
cdr3_aa: CASSLDWAGLNTEAFF

v_call: TRBV7-9
clone_size: .
d_call: .
j_call: TRBJ2-7
cdr3_nt: TGTGCCGCAGCCAGGGAACCCTACGAGCAGTACTTC
cdr3_aa: CAAAREPYEQYF

v_call: TRBV7-3
clone_size: once
d_call: TRBD1
j_call: TRBJ2-3
cdr3_nt: TGTGCCAGCAGCTCCACAGGGGGGAAAGATACGCAGTATTTT
cdr3_aa: CASSSTGGKDTQYF

v_call: TRBV27
clone_size: .
d_call: TRBD2
j_call: TRBJ2-5
cdr3_nt: TGTGCCAGCAGTTCCCTAGCGGGACAAGAGACCCAGTACTTC
cdr3_aa: CASSSLAGQETQYF

v_call: TRBV7-3
clone_size: once
d_call: .
j_call: TRBJ2-5
cdr3_nt: TGTGCCACGGGGGAGACAGGGAGCTCCCAAGAGACCCAGTACTTC
cdr3_aa: CATGETGSSQETQYF

v_call: TRBV9
clone_size: once
d_call: TRBD2
j_call: TRBJ2-3
cdr3_nt: TGTGCCAGCTCTATTCTAGCGGGAGGGCCGGCAGATACGCAGTATTTT
cdr3_aa: CASSILAGGPADTQYF

v_call: TRBV4-1
clone_size: few
d_call: .
j_call: TRBJ2-7
cdr3_nt: TGCGCCAGCAGCCAAGATGGGGAGGAGCAGTACTTC
cdr3_aa: CASSQDGEEQYF

v_call: TRBV5-1
clone_size: .
d_call: TRBD2
j_call: TRBJ2-7
cdr3_nt: TGCGCCAGCCCCCGGGAGCGGGAGTACGAGCAGTACTTC
cdr3_aa: CASPREREYEQYF

v_call: TRBV7-2
clone_size: .
d_call: .
j_call: TRBJ1-2
cdr3_nt: TGTGCCAGCAGCTCAGGACAGTTTGGCTACACCTTC
cdr3_aa: CASSSGQFGYTF

v_call: TRBV25-1
clone_size: .
d_call: .
j_call: TRBJ2-1
cdr3_nt: TGTGCCAGCAGTGAATTCACTAGAGGCAGGGAAAATGAGCAGTTCTTC
cdr3_aa: CASSEFTRGRENEQFF

v_call: TRBV7-9
clone_size: .
d_call: .
j_call: TRBJ2-5
cdr3_nt: TGTGCCAGCAGCTTAGCAGGTACAGAGACCCAGTACTTC
cdr3_aa: CASSLAGTETQYF

v_call: TRBV6-6
clone_size: .
d_call: .
j_call: TRBJ1-5
cdr3_nt: TGTGCCAGCAGTTACGATAGCAATCAGCCCCAGCATTTT
cdr3_aa: CASSYDSNQPQHF

v_call: TRBV28
clone_size: .
d_call: .
j_call: TRBJ2-2
cdr3_nt: TGTGCCAGCGGAATCGAGGGGACGAACACCGGGGAGCTGTTTTTT
cdr3_aa: CASGIEGTNTGELFF

v_call: TRBV6-1
clone_size: .
d_call: .
j_call: TRBJ2-1
cdr3_nt: TGTGCCAGCAGTGATGAGGGGGGCGGGATCTTC
cdr3_aa: CASSDEGGGIF

v_call: TRBV12-2
clone_size: .
d_call: .
j_call: TRBJ2-1
cdr3_nt: TGTGCAAGTCGCTTGAACTACACTAGCGGGTCCTACAATGAGCAGTTCTTC
cdr3_aa: CASRLNYTSGSYNEQFF

v_call: TRBV6-1
clone_size: .
d_call: TRBD1
j_call: TRBJ2-1
cdr3_nt: TGTGCCAGCAGGGACAGGGGGACCTACAATGAGCAGTTCTTC
cdr3_aa: CASRDRGTYNEQFF

v_call: TRBV11-3
clone_size: .
d_call: TRBD2
j_call: TRBJ2-1
cdr3_nt: TGTGCCAGCAGCCCGGGACTAGCGGGAACTGTAGGAGACAATGAGCAGTTCTTC
cdr3_aa: CASSPGLAGTVGDNEQFF

v_call: TRBV7-2
clone_size: once
d_call: TRBD2
j_call: TRBJ2-5
cdr3_nt: TGTGCCAGCAGAACTACACTAGCTGGGGGGGGGACCCAGTACTTC
cdr3_aa: CASRTTLAGGGTQYF

v_call: TRBV5-1
clone_size: .
d_call: .
j_call: TRBJ2-7
cdr3_nt: TGCGCCAGCAGCCTGACAGACTACGAGCAGTACTTC
cdr3_aa: CASSLTDYEQYF